These 26 T cell receptor beta chains originate from one sample sequenced in a study of early T cells in non-severe SARS-CoV-2 infection. TCRdb re-analysed the 5' RACE reads in MiXCR, keeping a single row per CDR3 protein. The table has tens of thousands of distinct CDR3 sequences, 4% to 5.5% seen once; the top ten hold 4% to 5%. The sequencing sample was made of whole blood. All receptors derive from an adult who was a healthcare worker with PCR-confirmed SARS-CoV-2 infection or an uninfected control (not recorded which).

This clonotype was detected many times. The chain combines TRBV12-3 or TRBV12-4 with TRBJ1-5; D ambiguous. This CDR3 is built from 15 residues. V was cut by 3 bases and J by 0 bases, with 9 bases left in between. CDR3 DNA: TGTGCCAGCAGTTTGTCGGGCAATAGCAATCAGCCCCAGCATTTT. Amino acid sequence: CASSLSGNSNQPQHF.

This clonotype was counted many times. This chain joins TRBV5-1 and TRBJ2-1, with D perhaps TRBD2 (6 bases). The CDR3 is 11 residues long. Looked up from germline, CDR1 is SGHRS and CDR2 is YFSETQ. V was shortened by 4 bases and J by 12 bases, with 11 bases between the two germline ends. DNA for the CDR3: TGCGCCAGCAGCGAACCGGGACTGCAGTTCTTC. It encodes CASSEPGLQFF.

The chain joins TRBV5-1 to TRBJ1-1; maybe TRBD1 (5 bases). Germline-derived CDR1 and CDR2 are SGHRS and YFSETQ. The V and J ends lost 5 bases and 1 base respectively, with 9 bases between them. CDR3 length equals 13 residues. CDR3 residues: CASSPDTNTEAFF. The CDR3 region has the DNA TGCGCCAGCAGTCCGGACACGAACACTGAAGCTTTCTTT.

This clonotype came up many times. V gene TRBV27 combines with J gene TRBJ1-2, with TRBD1 matching 9 bases. The CDR3 is 15 amino acids. The V gene's germline CDR1 is MNHEY and CDR2 SMNVEV (reference sequence). The V gene end was trimmed by 0 bases and the J gene end by 8 bases; junction bases not matched to a gene: 7. CDR3 amino acids: CASSLSGQGPGGYTF. The CDR3 DNA reads as TGTGCCAGCAGTTTATCGGGACAGGGTCCGGGCGGCTACACCTTC.

This clonotype appeared many times. V gene TRBV10-3 combines with J gene TRBJ2-2; 10 positions match TRBD2. Germline CDR1 is ENHRY and CDR2 is SYGVKD. V shed 6 bases and J 0 bases; nucleotides not matched to a gene: 7. The CDR3 loop spans 17 amino acids. CDR3 amino acids: CAISVRTSGTNTGELFF. The CDR3 bases are TGTGCCATCAGCGTCCGGACTAGCGGAACGAACACCGGGGAGCTGTTTTTT.

There are many counts of this clonotype. V and J are TRBV5-6 and TRBJ2-3; no firm D call. The CDR3 runs to 12 residues. CDR1 is SGHDT and CDR2 is YYEEEE in the germline V gene. Trimming removed 3 bases at V and 8 bases at J, with 10 bases between. CDR3 residues: CASSSSTGTQYF. The DNA for the CDR3 is TGTGCCAGCAGCTCCTCTACCGGTACGCAGTATTTT.

This clonotype has ten or more counts. This chain links TRBV18 with TRBJ2-1; 7 bases are shared with TRBD1. CDR3 length: 18 residues. Trimming at V came to 6 bases and at J to 3 bases, leaving 17 bases not matched to a gene. CDR1 is KGHSH, CDR2 LQKENI, per germline. The CDR3 DNA reads as TGTGCCAGCTCGCAATTAGGGACAGCTGGTAGTTACTACAATGAGCAGTTCTTC. Translation: CASSQLGTAGSYYNEQFF.

J is TRBJ1-4 and V is TRBV6-5; the match to TRBD1 covers 10 bases. CDR1 MNHEY and CDR2 SVGAGI come from the germline V gene. The CDR3 extends over 15 amino acids. The ends lost 4 bases at V and 8 bases at J; junction bases unmatched: 7. CDR3 nucleotide sequence: TGTGCCAGCAGTTCGGCCGGGACAGGGGACGAAAAACTGTTTTTT. Its translation is CASSSAGTGDEKLFF.

In this sample, this clonotype turned up many times. The CDR3 region is CASSSQYEQYF. CDR3 nucleotides: TGTGCCAGCAGCTCGCAGTACGAGCAGTACTTC. V is TRBV7-2 and J is TRBJ2-7; D remains ambiguous. Germline assignment: CDR1 SGHTA and CDR2 FQGNSA. The CDR3 runs to 11 residues. V lost 4 bases to trimming and J lost 4 bases, with 5 bases between them.

Many counts were recorded for this clonotype. This chain uses TRBV6-1 with TRBJ2-5, with D possibly matching TRBD1 (5 bases). Trimming removed 1 base from V and 5 bases from J, with 11 bases in between. The V gene's germline CDR1 is MNHNS and CDR2 SASEGT. The CDR3 totals 14 residues. CDR3 bases: TGTGCCAGCAGTGAAGGGAATAGGGGTGAGACCCAGTACTTC. Encoded protein: CASSEGNRGETQYF.

There are many counts of this clonotype. The chain recombines TRBV12-3 or TRBV12-4 with TRBJ1-1; D remains unclear. The CDR3 is made up of 16 amino acids. V lost 6 bases, J lost 1 base, and 18 bases lay in between. The CDR3 bases are TGTGCCAGCAGCCAGACGGCGCGGACGGCGAACACTGAAGCTTTCTTT. It specifies CASSQTARTANTEAFF.

This clonotype showed up many times. The chain combines TRBV7-2 with TRBJ2-7; 11 nucleotides line up with TRBD2. CDR1 is SGHTA and CDR2 is FQGNSA in the germline V gene. Trimming cost V 5 bases and J 2 bases; bases outside gene matches: 5. This CDR3 comprises 15 residues. This chain's CDR3 is CASSPDSGGAYEQYF. In DNA, the CDR3 is TGTGCCAGCAGCCCCGATAGCGGGGGGGCCTACGAGCAGTACTTC.

This clonotype was seen many times. V gene TRBV24-1 combines with J gene TRBJ2-3, with D hard to call. Trimming cost V 7 bases and J 4 bases, with 5 bases left between them. Per germline, CDR1 KGHDR and CDR2 SFDVKD. This CDR3 is 11 amino acids long. The CDR3 reads CATRDADTQYF. CDR3 nucleotides: TGTGCCACCAGGGATGCAGATACGCAGTATTTT.

With regard to this clonotype: With a much larger clone just one base away, this may be a read error. The chain carries TRBV7-2 and TRBJ2-7; the match to TRBD1 covers 8 bases. Per germline, CDR1 SGHTA and CDR2 FQGNSA. Trimming at V came to 5 bases and at J to 7 bases, leaving 13 bases not matched to a gene. CDR3 length: 15 amino acids. Here the CDR3 DNA reads TGTGCCAGCAGCGGGCCCGGGACAGGCCTGGGGGAGCAGTACTTC. Translated, it gives CASSGPGTGLGEQYF.

This clonotype was counted at least ten times. The gene calls are TRBV5-6 and TRBJ1-2, with 7 bases matching TRBD1. The CDR3 consists of 16 residues. CDR1 is SGHDT and CDR2 is YYEEEE in the germline V gene. V lost 0 bases, J lost 0 bases, and 5 bases stayed unmatched. CDR3: CASSLVDRIANYGYTF. The CDR3 DNA sequence: TGTGCCAGCAGCTTGGTGGACAGGATAGCTAACTATGGCTACACCTTC.

This chain joins TRBV4-1 and TRBJ1-5; tentative D call: TRBD1 (5 bases). From germline, CDR1 is MGHRA and CDR2 YSYEKL. The CDR3 is 16 amino acids. V was clipped by 2 bases and J by 3 bases, with 14 bases between them. The CDR3 here is CASSQPTRGVNQPQHF. In DNA form, the CDR3 reads TGCGCCAGCAGCCAACCGACTCGGGGCGTCAATCAGCCCCAGCATTTT.

The rearrangement uses TRBV7-2 and TRBJ2-6, with D unclear. The CDR3 runs to 15 residues. The germline gives CDR1 SGHTA, CDR2 FQGNSA. V was clipped by 0 bases and J by 2 bases, with 5 bases between them. The DNA of the CDR3 is TGTGCCAGCAGCTTAGCGGTAGCTGGGGCCAACGTCCTGACTTTC. Translated: CASSLAVAGANVLTF.

Only a few counts were recorded for this clonotype. The V and J genes are TRBV19 and TRBJ2-7; 7 bases agree with TRBD1. J was trimmed by 3 bases and V by 6 bases; bases with no gene match: 8. The CDR3 is 14 residues long. In germline, CDR1 is LNHDA, CDR2 SQIVND (reference sequence). CDR3 bases: TGTGCCAGTAGGACAGGGTCGGGGTACTACGAGCAGTACTTC. This sequence encodes CASRTGSGYYEQYF. The variable domain in full, with the rest retrieved from reference TRBV19 and TRBJ2-7, is DGGITQSPKYLFRKEGQNVTLSCEQNLNHDAMYWYRQDPGQGLRLIYYSQIVNDFQKGDIAEGYSVSREKKESFPLTVTSAQKNPTAFYLCASRTGSGYYEQYFGPGTRLTVT.

This clonotype occurred many times. The rearrangement uses TRBV5-4 and TRBJ1-2; tentatively, D is TRBD1 (5 bases). Trimming removed 2 bases from V and 6 bases from J, with 17 bases in between. In germline, CDR1 is SGHNT, CDR2 YYREEE (reference sequence). This CDR3 contains 15 residues. The DNA for the CDR3 is TGTGCCAGCAGCTTCTTAAACGTGGGACGGGATGGCTACACCTTC. Its translation is CASSFLNVGRDGYTF.

A word on this clonotype: A much larger clone lies a single base off, so this may be a read error. The chain combines TRBV5-1 with TRBJ2-7; 7 nucleotides align to TRBD2. This CDR3 has 15 residues. Germline V gene data show CDR1 as SGHRS and CDR2 as YFSETQ. The CDR3 nucleotides are TGCGCCAGCAGTATGGGGGGACTACTCTCCTACGAGCAGTGCTTC. Its translation: CASSMGGLLSYEQCF.

This clonotype was counted many times. The rearrangement joins TRBV29-1 to TRBJ2-2; D remains unclear. Germline CDR1 SQVTM, CDR2 ANQGSEA. CDR3 length: 13 amino acids. V gave up 7 bases and J gave up 4 bases, with 13 bases separating them. CDR3 sequence (DNA): TGCAGCGCCCGACAATCCAGCACCGGGGAGCTGTTTTTT. This sequence encodes CSARQSSTGELFF.

There are a few counts of this clonotype. The CDR3, as DNA: TGTGCCACCAGCACCCGGACAGGGATTGGCACAGATACGCAGTATTTT. Protein: CATSTRTGIGTDTQYF. J is TRBJ2-3 and V is TRBV15; 8 nucleotides align to TRBD1. Germline V CDR1 and CDR2: LNHNV, YYDKDF (reference sequence). The CDR3 runs to 16 residues. J lost 1 base, V lost 4 bases, and 7 bases had no gene match.

Ten or more counts support this clonotype. V and J are TRBV9 and TRBJ2-3; D is tentatively TRBD1 or TRBD2 (5 bases each). The CDR3 totals 15 residues. Germline V gives CDR1 SGDLS, CDR2 YYNGEE. Trimming stripped 0 bases from V and 1 base from J, with 9 bases between. CDR3 sequence (DNA): TGTGCCAGCAGCGTAGAGGGGACCCGCACAGATACGCAGTATTTT. Its translation: CASSVEGTRTDTQYF.

V gene TRBV19 combines with J gene TRBJ2-3, with 7 bases matching TRBD1. This CDR3 is built from 14 residues. The junction had 8 bases not matched to a gene; V was cut back by 6 bases and J by 5 bases. The germline gives CDR1 LNHDA, CDR2 SQIVND (reference sequence). The chain's CDR3 is CASRTGTVKDTQYF. DNA of the CDR3: TGTGCCAGTAGAACTGGGACAGTCAAAGATACGCAGTATTTT.

The chain recombines TRBV27 with TRBJ2-7, with D tentatively TRBD2 (5 bases). The ends were cut back, 3 bases at V and 3 bases at J, with 12 bases in the middle. Germline V gene lookup returns CDR1 MNHEY and CDR2 SMNVEV (reference sequence). The CDR3 has 14 amino acids. The DNA for the CDR3 is TGTGCCAGCAGTTTTTCGGGAACCCACTACGAGCAGTACTTC. Amino acids: CASSFSGTHYEQYF.

This clonotype was seen many times. This chain uses TRBV4-3 with TRBJ1-1; D unresolved. The V gene lost 6 bases and the J gene lost 1 base, with 15 bases spanning the gap. CDR1 is LGHNA, CDR2 YSLEER, per germline. The CDR3 length is 15 residues. CDR3 sequence: CASRPSLGPNTEAFF. The CDR3 nucleotides are TGCGCCAGCAGACCATCCTTAGGCCCGAACACTGAAGCTTTCTTT.